The 11 T cell receptor beta chains reported below all come from one sample, sequenced in a study of T cells expressing NK-cell markers. TCRdb reprocessed the 5' RACE reads and reports one entry per CDR3 protein, with no DNA. This table holds 150,000 to 160,000 distinct CDR3 sequences. Sequencing used blood T cells: a sorted CD56 or NKG2C T cell subset, CD4+ or CD8+ T cells, or bulk PBMC T cells (not recorded which). These receptors came from a woman aged 50 to 60 in good health.

V gene TRBV7-6 combines with J gene TRBJ2-3; absent DNA, TCRdb's TRBD2 call cannot be checked. Germline-derived CDR1 and CDR2 are SGHVS and FNYEAQ. The CDR3 length is 16 residues. The CDR3 loop is CASSPGPGLGSNTQYF.

The CDR3 spells CASSVDGRPYEQYF. The V call is TRBV9, the J call TRBJ2-7; lacking DNA, the TRBD1 call made by TCRdb goes unchecked. Germline CDR1 and CDR2: SGDLS and YYNGEE. This CDR3 is 14 amino acids long.

The chain recombines TRBV4-2 with TRBJ2-1; TCRdb proposes TRBD2, but this gene call is untestable without DNA. The CDR3 consists of 15 residues. Germline-derived CDR1 and CDR2 are LGHNA and YNFKEQ. CDR3 protein: CASSSTSGEYNEQFF.

The rearrangement joins TRBV23-1 to TRBJ1-5. TRBV23-1 is an ORF, and what it does is uncertain. The CDR3 contains 14 residues. The CDR3: CASRARYSNQPQHF.

The V and J genes are TRBV12-3 or TRBV12-4 and TRBJ1-1. This CDR3 region has 14 residues. Here the CDR3 reads CASSRQDPNTEAFF.

V is TRBV24-1 and J is TRBJ1-2; TCRdb's D call, TRBD1, is unchecked because there is no DNA. CDR1 is KGHDR and CDR2 is SFDVKD in the germline V gene. The CDR3 contains 13 residues. The CDR3 region is CATSLGGSYGYTF.

V gene TRBV7-9 combines with J gene TRBJ2-1; TCRdb selects TRBD1, and the lack of DNA leaves this call unchecked. The CDR3 contains 13 residues. Germline CDR1 SEHNR, CDR2 FQNEAQ (reference sequence). The CDR3 reads CASSAGDRNEQFF.

This rearrangement joins TRBV7-9 to TRBJ1-4. Germline assignment: CDR1 SEHNR and CDR2 FQNEAQ (reference sequence). The length of the CDR3 is 14 residues. This CDR3 is CASSSPMEGEKLFF.

This sequence joins TRBV7-9 and TRBJ1-4. CDR1 is SEHNR, CDR2 FQNEAQ, per germline (reference sequence). There are 15 residues in the CDR3. The CDR3 loop is CASSAPQDPGEKLFF.

The chain has TRBV6-6 and TRBJ2-1. This CDR3 contains 16 residues. Germline-derived CDR1 and CDR2 are MNHNY and SVGAGI (reference sequence). The chain's CDR3 is CASSYSTTSSYNEQFF.

This chain uses TRBV9 with TRBJ2-1; the D call from TCRdb, TRBD2, cannot be confirmed without DNA. The CDR3 totals 14 residues. Germline V gene lookup returns CDR1 SGDLS and CDR2 YYNGEE. The CDR3: CASSGTSGRTEQFF.